This T cell receptor (beta chain) was captured by sequencing in a study of blood T cell repertoires in COVID-19. Study background: Some COVID-19 samples were acute and others convalescent; all came from the United States, Italy and Spain. Sample material is recorded as cDNA or gDNA derived from T cells, B-cell-depleted T cells, or PBMCs.

The CDR3 is made up of 15 amino acids. Germline V gives CDR1 MNHEY, CDR2 SVGAGI. V gave up 7 bases and J gave up 0 bases; unmatched junction bases: 8. Authors' analysis steps: Nucleated cell number was recorded as an estimate derived from reference gene primer amplification. The protocol was immunoSEQ multiplex PCR, while the TCRdb copy is restricted to in-frame clones and leaves out a portion. V, J and clone size were drawn from that table, and D and trimming were deduced from the DNA. The profile shows roughly 200,000 clones, approximately 82% of them singletons. This TCR came from a human donor in a cohort sampled during active COVID-19. The chain is built from TRBV6-5 and TRBJ2-7; 8 bases line up with TRBD1. Material for sequencing was peripheral blood. CDR3 protein: CASKSPGQVSYEQYF. CDR3 in DNA: TGTGCCAGCAAATCACCGGGACAGGTCTCCTACGAGCAGTACTTC.